The clone carrying this T cell receptor beta chain has just a few counts. This record comes from a study of PD-L1 blockade in urothelial cancer. Trimming cost V 2 bases and J 4 bases; bases outside gene matches: 12. This CDR3 spans 17 amino acids. Germline V gene lookup returns CDR1 SGHRS and CDR2 YFSETQ. Libraries were prepared by immunoSEQ multiplex PCR; TCRdb keeps only in-frame clonotypes and omits some of them. The table lists roughly 45,000 clones, around 80% of them singletons. The sample's time point: peripheral blood 6 weeks after treatment start. The rearrangement uses TRBV5-1 and TRBJ1-2; TRBD1 agrees at 9 bases. Source: PBMCs, taken around atezolizumab (anti-PD-L1) treatment. The TCR comes from a man aged 55 to 70 with urothelial cancer. The CDR3 protein is CASSLQGAVSQSYGYTF. The CDR3 DNA reads TGCGCCAGCAGCTTACAGGGGGCTGTGAGTCAGAGCTATGGCTACACCTTC.